One sample yielded the 8 T cell receptor beta chains listed below, sequenced in a study of regulatory T cells in long-lasting Graves disease. To make TCR beta libraries, researchers used iRepertoire HTBI primers and Arm-PCR of CDR3 regions. TCRdb ran MiXCR on the multiplex PCR reads and lists one entry per CDR3 protein. Among hundreds of thousands of distinct CDR3 sequences listed, less than 25% were seen once. As to time point: persistent/refractory GD, antithyroid drugs over 5 years with positive TRAb. Researchers made the TCR library from RNA that was extracted from PBMCs. The sequencing used peripheral blood mononuclear cells (PBMCs), collected when the disease was refractory, from a patient treated with antithyroid drugs. Source of these receptors: a female donor with Graves disease.

This sequence joins TRBV4-3 and TRBJ2-7, with 16 bases lining up with TRBD2. Germline loops: CDR1 LGHNA, CDR2 YSLEER. The trim removed 2 bases at V and 2 bases at J, leaving 6 bases unmatched. This CDR3 spans 18 amino acids. The CDR3, as DNA: TGCGCCAGCAGCCAACTGGGACTAGCGGGAGGGCAGCCCTACGAGCAGTACTTC. The encoded protein is CASSQLGLAGGQPYEQYF.

Many counts were recorded for this clonotype. This chain joins TRBV28 and TRBJ1-5; D uncertain. CDR3 size: 15 residues. Germline CDR1 MDHEN, CDR2 SYDVKM. V lost 4 bases and J lost 5, with 15 bases in between. Here the CDR3 reads CASSSVQNTYQPQHF. In nucleotides, the CDR3 is TGTGCCAGCAGTTCAGTCCAGAATACCTATCAGCCCCAGCATTTT.

This clonotype was counted many times. The gene calls are TRBV6-1 and TRBJ1-1; perhaps TRBD1 as D (5 bases). V lost 6 bases and J 5 bases, leaving 13 bases between the germline ends. The V gene's germline CDR1 is MNHNS and CDR2 SASEGT. The CDR3 runs to 13 residues. CDR3 sequence (DNA): TGTGCCAGCAGGGGACGTGGCGGGACTGAAGCTTTCTTT. This gives the protein CASRGRGGTEAFF.

This clonotype was counted only a few times. The rearrangement joins TRBV7-2 to TRBJ2-7, with 9 positions matching TRBD2. Germline V gene data show CDR1 as SGHTA and CDR2 as FQGNSA. The CDR3 is made up of 16 amino acids. Trimming at V came to 1 base and at J to 2 bases, leaving 6 bases not matched to a gene. CDR3 sequence reads: CASSLDATSGTYEQYF. CDR3 nucleotides: TGTGCCAGCAGCTTAGACGCGACTAGCGGAACCTACGAGCAGTACTTC.

This rearrangement joins TRBV20-1 to TRBJ2-5; 7 bases map to TRBD2. CDR1 is DFQATT and CDR2 is SNEGSKA in the germline V gene (reference sequence). This CDR3 is 11 amino acids long. CDR3 sequence: CLAGDLETQYF. The CDR3 DNA sequence: TGCTTGGCGGGAGATTTGGAGACCCAGTACTTC.

This clonotype was detected only a few times. The J gene is TRBJ2-5, the V gene TRBV25-1; no reliable D call. The CDR3 extends over 17 amino acids. The V gene lost 4 bases and the J gene lost 2 bases, with 20 bases spanning the gap. The germline V gene encodes CDR1 MGHDK and CDR2 SYGVNS. The CDR3 DNA reads TGTGCCAGCAGTGGACCCGATGGTGGCAGGCTACAAGAGACCCAGTACTTC. It specifies CASSGPDGGRLQETQYF.

The J gene is TRBJ1-2, the V gene TRBV29-1; D gene ambiguous. Germline-derived CDR1 and CDR2 are SQVTM and ANQGSEA. Trimming left V 4 bases short and J 0 bases short, with 6 bases between. The CDR3 totals 12 residues. CDR3 loop: CSVVLPNYGYTF. In nucleotides, the CDR3 is TGCAGCGTTGTTTTACCTAACTATGGCTACACCTTC.

This clonotype was counted only a few times. In nucleotides, the CDR3 is TGTGCCAGCAGCTCTACCGACAGAAGTAATGAAAAACTGTTTTTT. Protein: CASSSTDRSNEKLFF. The V and J genes are TRBV5-5 and TRBJ1-4; perhaps TRBD1 as D (5 bases). V was pared by 3 bases and J by 4 bases, with 13 bases between. This CDR3 is 15 amino acids long. Germline values: CDR1 SGHKS, CDR2 YYEKEE (reference sequence).